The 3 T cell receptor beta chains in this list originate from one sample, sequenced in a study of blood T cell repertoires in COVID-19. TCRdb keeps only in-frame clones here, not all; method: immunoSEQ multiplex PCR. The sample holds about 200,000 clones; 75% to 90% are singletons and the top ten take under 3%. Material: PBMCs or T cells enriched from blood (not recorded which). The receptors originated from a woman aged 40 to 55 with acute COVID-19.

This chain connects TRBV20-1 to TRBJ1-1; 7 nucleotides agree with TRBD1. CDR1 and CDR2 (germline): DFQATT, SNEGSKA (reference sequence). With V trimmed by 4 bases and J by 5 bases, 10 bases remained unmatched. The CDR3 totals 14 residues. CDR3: CSATDRVKRTEAFF. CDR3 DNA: TGCAGTGCTACTGACAGGGTAAAGAGAACTGAAGCTTTCTTT.

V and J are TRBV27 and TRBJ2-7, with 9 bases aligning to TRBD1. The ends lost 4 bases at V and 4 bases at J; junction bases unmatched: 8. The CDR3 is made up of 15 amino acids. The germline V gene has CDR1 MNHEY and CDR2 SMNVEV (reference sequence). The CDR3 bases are TGTGCCAGCAGTTCCCTCACGGACAGGGGTTACGAGCAGTACTTC. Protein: CASSSLTDRGYEQYF.

Here the CDR3 DNA reads TGTGCCTGGAGCCCGCCGGGACAGGGGAAGAGTAACACCATATATTTT. Protein sequence: CAWSPPGQGKSNTIYF. The chain joins TRBV30 to TRBJ1-3, with 10 bases matching TRBD1. The CDR3 runs to 16 residues. The germline gives CDR1 GTSNPN, CDR2 SVGIG (reference sequence). V trimming: 3 bases; J trimming: 7 bases; junction bases outside the gene matches: 12.